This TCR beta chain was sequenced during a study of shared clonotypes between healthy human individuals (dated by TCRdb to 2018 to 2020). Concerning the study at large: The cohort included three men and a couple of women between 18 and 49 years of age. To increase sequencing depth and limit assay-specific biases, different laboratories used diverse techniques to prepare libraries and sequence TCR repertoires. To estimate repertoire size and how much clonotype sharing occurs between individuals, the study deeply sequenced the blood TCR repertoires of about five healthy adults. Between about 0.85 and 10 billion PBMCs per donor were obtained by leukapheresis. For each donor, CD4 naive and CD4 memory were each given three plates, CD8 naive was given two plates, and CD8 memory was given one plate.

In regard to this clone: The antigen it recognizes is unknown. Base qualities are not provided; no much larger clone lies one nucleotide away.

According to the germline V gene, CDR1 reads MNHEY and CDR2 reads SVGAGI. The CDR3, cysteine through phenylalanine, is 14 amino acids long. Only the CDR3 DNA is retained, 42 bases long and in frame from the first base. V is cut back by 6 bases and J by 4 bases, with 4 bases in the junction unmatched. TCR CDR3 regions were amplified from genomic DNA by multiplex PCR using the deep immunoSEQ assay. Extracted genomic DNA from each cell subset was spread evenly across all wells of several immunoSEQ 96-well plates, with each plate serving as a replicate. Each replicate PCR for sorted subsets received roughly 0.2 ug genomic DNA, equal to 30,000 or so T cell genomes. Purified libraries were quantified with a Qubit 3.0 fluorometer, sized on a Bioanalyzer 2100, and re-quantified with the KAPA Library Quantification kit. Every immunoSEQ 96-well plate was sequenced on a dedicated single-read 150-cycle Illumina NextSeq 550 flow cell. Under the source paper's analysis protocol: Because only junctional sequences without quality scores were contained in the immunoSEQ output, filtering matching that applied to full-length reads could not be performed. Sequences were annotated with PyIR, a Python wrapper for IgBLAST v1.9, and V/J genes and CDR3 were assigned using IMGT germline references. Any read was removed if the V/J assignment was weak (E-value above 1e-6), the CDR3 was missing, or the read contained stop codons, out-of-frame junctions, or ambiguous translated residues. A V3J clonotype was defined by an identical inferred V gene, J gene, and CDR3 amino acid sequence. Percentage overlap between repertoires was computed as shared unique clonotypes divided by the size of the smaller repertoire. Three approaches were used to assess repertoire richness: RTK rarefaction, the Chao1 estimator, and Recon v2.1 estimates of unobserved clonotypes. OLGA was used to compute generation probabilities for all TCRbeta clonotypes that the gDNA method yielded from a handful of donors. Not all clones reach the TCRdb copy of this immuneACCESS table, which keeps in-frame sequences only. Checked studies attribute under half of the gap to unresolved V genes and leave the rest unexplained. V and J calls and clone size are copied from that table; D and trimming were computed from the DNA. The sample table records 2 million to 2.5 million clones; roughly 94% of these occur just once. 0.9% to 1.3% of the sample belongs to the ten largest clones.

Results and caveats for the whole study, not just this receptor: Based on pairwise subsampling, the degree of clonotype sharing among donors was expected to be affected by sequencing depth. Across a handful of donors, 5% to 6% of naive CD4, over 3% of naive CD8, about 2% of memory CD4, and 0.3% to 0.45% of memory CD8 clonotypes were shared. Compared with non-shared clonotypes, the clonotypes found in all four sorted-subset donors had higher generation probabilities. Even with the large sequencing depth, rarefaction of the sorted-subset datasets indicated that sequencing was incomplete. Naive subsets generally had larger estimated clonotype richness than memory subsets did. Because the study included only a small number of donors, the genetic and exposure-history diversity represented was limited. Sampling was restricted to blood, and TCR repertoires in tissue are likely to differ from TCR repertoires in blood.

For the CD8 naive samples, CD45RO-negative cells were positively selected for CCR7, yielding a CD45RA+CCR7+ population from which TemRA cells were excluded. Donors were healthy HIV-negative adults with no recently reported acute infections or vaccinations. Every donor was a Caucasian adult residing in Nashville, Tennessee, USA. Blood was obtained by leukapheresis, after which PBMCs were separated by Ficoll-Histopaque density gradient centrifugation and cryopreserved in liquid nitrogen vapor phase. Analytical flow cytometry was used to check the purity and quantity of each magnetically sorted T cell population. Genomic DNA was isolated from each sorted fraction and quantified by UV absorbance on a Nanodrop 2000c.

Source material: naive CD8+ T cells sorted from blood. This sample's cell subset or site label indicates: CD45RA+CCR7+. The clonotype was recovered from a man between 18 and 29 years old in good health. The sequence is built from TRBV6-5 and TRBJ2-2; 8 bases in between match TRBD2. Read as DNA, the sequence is TGTGCCAGCAGCCCGGGGGGGGTCACCGGGGAGCTGTTTTTT. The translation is CASSPGGVTGELFF.